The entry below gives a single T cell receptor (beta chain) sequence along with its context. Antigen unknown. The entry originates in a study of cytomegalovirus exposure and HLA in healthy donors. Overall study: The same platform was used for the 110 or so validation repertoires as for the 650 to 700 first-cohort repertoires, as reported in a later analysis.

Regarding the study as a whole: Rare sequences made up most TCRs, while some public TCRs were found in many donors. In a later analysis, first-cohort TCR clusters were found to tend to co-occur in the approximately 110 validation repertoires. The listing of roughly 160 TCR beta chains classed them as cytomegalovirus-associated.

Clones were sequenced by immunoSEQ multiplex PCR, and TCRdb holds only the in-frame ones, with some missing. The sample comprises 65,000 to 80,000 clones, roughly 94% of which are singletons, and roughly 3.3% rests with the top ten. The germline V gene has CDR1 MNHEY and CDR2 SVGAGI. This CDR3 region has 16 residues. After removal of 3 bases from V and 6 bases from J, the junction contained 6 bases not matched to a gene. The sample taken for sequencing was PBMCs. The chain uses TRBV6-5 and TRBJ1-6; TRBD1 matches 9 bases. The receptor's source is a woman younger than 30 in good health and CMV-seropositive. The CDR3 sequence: CASSYFGTGLNSPLHF. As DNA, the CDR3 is TGTGCCAGCAGTTATTTCGGGACAGGGCTTAATTCACCCCTCCACTTT.